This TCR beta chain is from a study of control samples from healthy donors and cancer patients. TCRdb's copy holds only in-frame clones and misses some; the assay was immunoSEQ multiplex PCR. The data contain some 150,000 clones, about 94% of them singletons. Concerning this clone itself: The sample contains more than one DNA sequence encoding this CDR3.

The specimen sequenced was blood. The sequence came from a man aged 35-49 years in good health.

CDR3 DNA sequence: TGTGCCAGCAGTCCGGGGTATACTGAAGCTTTCTTT. The encoded protein is CASSPGYTEAFF. The rearrangement uses TRBV6-5 and TRBJ1-1; D is unresolved. The germline gives CDR1 MNHEY, CDR2 SVGAGI. CDR3 size: 12 residues. Trimming cost V 5 bases and J 5 bases, with 9 bases left between them.